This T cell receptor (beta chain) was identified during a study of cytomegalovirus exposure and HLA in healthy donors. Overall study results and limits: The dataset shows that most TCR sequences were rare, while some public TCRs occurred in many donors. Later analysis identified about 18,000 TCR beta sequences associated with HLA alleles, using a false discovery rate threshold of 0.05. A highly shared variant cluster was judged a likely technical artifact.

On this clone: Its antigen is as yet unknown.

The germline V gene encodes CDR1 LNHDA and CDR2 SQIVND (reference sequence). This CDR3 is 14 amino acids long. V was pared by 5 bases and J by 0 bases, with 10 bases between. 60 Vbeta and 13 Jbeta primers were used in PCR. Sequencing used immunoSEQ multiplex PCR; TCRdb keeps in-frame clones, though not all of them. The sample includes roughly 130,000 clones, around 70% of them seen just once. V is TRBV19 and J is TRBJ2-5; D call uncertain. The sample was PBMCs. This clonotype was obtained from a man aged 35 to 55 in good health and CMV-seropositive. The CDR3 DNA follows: TGTGCCAGTAGTGGCACGGGTAACCAAGAGACCCAGTACTTC. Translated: CASSGTGNQETQYF. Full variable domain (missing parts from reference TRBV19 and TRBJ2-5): DGGITQSPKYLFRKEGQNVTLSCEQNLNHDAMYWYRQDPGQGLRLIYYSQIVNDFQKGDIAEGYSVSREKKESFPLTVTSAQKNPTAFYLCASSGTGNQETQYFGPGTRLLVL.